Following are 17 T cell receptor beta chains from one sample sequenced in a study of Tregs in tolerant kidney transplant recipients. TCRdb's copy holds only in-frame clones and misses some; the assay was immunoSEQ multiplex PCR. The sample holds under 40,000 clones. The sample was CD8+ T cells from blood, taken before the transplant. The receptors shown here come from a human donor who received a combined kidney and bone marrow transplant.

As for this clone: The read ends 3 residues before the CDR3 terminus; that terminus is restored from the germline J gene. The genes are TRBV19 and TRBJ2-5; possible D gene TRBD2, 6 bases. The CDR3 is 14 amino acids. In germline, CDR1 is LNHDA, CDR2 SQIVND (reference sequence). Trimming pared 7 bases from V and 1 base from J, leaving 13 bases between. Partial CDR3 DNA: TGTGCCAGTACCATGGGGGGTCTCCAAGAGACC. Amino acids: CASTMGGLQET. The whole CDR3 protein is CASTMGGLQETQYF.

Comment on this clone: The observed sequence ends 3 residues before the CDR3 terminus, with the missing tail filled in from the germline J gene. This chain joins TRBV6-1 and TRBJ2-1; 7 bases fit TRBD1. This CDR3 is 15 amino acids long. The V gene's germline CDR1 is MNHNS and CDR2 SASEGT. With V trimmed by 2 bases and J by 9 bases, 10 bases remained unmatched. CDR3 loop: CASSELRQGGGEQFF. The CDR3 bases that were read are TGTGCCAGCAGTGAACTAAGACAGGGCGGAGGTGAG.

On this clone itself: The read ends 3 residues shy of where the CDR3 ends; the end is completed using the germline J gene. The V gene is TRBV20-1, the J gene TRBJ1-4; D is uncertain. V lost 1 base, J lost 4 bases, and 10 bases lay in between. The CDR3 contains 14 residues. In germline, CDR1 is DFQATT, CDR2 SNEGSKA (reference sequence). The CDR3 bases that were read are TGCAGTGCTAGAGTCGTACAGAGTAATGAAAAA. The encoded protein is CSARVVQSNEK. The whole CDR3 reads CSARVVQSNEKLFF.

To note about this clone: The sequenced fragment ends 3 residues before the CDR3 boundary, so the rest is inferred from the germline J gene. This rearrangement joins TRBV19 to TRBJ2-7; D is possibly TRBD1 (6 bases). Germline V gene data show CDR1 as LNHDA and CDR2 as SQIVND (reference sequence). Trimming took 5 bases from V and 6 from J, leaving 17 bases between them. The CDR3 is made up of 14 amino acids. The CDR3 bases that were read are TGTGCCAGTAGTTCCCGTCAGGGGCGTTTCGAG. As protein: CASSSRQGRFE. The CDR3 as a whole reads CASSSRQGRFEQYF.

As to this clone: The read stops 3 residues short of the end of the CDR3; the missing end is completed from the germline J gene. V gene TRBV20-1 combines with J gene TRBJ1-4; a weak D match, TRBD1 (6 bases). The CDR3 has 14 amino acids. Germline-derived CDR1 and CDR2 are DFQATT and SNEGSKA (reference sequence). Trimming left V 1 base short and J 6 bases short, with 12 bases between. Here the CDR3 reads CSARATGTHEKLFF. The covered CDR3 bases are TGCAGTGCTAGAGCGACAGGCACTCATGAAAAA.

CDR3 sequence: CASSIGERVNTEAFF. The DNA read from the CDR3 is TGTGCCAGCAGCATAGGGGAGCGGGTGAACACTGAA. The rearrangement uses TRBV11-1 and TRBJ1-1; possible D gene TRBD1, 5 bases. From the germline J gene comes the end of the CDR3, since the read stops 3 residues before it. Trimming left V 5 bases short and J 0 bases short, with 13 bases between. This CDR3 spans 15 amino acids. From germline, CDR1 is SGHAT and CDR2 FQDESV (reference sequence).

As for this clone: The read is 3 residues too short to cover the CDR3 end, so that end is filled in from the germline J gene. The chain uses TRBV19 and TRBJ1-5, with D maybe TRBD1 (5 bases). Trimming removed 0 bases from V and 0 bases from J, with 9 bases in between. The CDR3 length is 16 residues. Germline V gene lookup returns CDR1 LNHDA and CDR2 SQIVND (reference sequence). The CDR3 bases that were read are TGTGCCAGTAGTATAGACTGGGGGGATAGCAATCAGCCC. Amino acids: CASSIDWGDSNQP. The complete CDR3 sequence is CASSIDWGDSNQPQHF. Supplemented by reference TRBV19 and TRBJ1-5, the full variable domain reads DGGITQSPKYLFRKEGQNVTLSCEQNLNHDAMYWYRQDPGQGLRLIYYSQIVNDFQKGDIAEGYSVSREKKESFPLTVTSAQKNPTAFYLCASSIDWGDSNQPQHFGDGTRLSIL.

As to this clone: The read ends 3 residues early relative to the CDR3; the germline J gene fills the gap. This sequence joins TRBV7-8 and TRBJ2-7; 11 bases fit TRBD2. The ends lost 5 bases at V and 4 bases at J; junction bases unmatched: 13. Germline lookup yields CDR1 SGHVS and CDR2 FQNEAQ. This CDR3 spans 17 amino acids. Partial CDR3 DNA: TGTGCCAGCAGCCTTCACCCGGGACTAGCGGAGGGGTACGAG. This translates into CASSLHPGLAEGYE. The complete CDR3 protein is CASSLHPGLAEGYEQYF.

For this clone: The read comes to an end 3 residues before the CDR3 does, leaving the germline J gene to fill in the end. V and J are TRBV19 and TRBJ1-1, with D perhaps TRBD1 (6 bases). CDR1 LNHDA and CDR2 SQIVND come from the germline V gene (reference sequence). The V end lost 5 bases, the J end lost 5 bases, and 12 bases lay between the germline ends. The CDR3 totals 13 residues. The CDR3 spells CASSFTGHTEAFF. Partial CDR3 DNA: TGTGCCAGTAGTTTTACAGGGCATACTGAA.

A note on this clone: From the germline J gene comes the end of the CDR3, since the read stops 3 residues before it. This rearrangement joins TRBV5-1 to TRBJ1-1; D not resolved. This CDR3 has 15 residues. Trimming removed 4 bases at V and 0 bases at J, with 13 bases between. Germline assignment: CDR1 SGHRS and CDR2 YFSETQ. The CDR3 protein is CASSLSPRMNTEAFF. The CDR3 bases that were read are TGCGCCAGCAGCCTGTCTCCGCGGATGAACACTGAA.

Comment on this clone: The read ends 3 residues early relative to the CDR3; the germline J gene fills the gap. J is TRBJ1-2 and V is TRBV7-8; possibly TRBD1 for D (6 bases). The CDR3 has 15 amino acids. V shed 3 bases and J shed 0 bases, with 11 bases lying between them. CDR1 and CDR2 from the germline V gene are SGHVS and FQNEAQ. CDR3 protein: CASSFYRTANYGYTF. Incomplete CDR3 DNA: TGTGCCAGCAGCTTCTACAGGACAGCTAACTATGGC.

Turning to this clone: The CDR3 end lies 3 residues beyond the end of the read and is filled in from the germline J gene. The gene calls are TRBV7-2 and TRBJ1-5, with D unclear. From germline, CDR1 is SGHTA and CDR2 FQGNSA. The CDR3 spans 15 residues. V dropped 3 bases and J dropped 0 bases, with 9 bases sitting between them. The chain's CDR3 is CASSFFTYSNQPQHF. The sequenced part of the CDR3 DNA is TGTGCCAGCAGCTTTTTCACTTATAGCAATCAGCCC.

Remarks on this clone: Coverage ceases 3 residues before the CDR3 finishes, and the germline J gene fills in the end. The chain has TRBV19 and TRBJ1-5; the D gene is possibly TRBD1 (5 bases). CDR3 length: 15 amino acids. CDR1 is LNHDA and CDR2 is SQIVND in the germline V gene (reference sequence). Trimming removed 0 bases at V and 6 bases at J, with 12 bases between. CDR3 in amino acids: CASSIEGRVGQPQHF. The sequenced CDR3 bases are TGTGCCAGTAGTATAGAAGGCAGGGTGGGTCAGCCC.

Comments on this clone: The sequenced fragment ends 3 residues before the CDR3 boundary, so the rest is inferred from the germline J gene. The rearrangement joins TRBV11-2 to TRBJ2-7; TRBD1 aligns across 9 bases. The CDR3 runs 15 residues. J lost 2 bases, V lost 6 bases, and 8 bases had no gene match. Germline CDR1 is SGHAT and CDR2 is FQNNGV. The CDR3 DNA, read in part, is TGTGCCAGCAGTTTTCTCGGGACAGGGCCCTACGAG. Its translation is CASSFLGTGPYE. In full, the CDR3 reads CASSFLGTGPYEQYF.

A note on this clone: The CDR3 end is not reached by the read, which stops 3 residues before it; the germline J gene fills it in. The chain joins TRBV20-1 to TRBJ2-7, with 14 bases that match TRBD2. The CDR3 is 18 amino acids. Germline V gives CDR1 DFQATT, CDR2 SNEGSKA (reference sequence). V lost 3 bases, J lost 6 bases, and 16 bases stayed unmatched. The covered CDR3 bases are TGCAGTGCTAGGACCGGGACTAGCGGGAGCTTGGGGTTTCTCGAG. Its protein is CSARTGTSGSLGFLE. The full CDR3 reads CSARTGTSGSLGFLEQYF.

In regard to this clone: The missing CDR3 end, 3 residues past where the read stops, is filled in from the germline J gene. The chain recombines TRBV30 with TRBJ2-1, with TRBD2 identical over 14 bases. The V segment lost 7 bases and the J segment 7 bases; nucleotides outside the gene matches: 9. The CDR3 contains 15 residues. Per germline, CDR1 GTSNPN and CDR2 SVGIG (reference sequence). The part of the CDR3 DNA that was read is TGTGCCTTAACCCTCGGGACTAGCGGGAGTAATGAG. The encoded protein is CALTLGTSGSNE. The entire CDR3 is CALTLGTSGSNEQFF.

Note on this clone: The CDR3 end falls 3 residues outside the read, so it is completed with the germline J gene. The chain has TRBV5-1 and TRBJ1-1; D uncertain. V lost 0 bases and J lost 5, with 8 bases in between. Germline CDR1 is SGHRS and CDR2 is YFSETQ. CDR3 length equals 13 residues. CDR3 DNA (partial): TGCGCCAGCAGCTTGGTAAGGGCTACTGAA. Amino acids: CASSLVRATE. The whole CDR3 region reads CASSLVRATEAFF.